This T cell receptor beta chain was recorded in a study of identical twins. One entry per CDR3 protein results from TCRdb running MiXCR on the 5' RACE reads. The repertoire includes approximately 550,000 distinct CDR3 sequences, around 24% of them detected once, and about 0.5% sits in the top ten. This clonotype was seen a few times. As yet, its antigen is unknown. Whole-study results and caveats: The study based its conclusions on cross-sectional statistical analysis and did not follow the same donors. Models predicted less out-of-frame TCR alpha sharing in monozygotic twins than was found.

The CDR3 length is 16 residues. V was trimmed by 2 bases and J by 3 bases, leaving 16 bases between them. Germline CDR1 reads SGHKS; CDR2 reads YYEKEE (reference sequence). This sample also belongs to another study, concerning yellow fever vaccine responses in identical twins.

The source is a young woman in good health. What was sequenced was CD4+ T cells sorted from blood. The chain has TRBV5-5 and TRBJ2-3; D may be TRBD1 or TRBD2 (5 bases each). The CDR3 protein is CASSLMFRGATDTQYF. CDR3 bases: TGTGCCAGCAGCTTAATGTTTAGAGGGGCTACAGATACGCAGTATTTT.